These T cell receptor beta chains were read from a single sample in a study of post-analysis software for immune sequencing data. TCRdb called the PCR reads again in MiXCR, with one record for every CDR3 protein. Of approximately 570,000 distinct CDR3 sequences in the sample, around 47% were seen once. Sequenced input: blood. The origin of the receptors is a girl between 5 and 17 years old with multiple sclerosis. The CDR3 runs from the conserved cysteine through the conserved F or W. A D gene is named only where the DNA matches it firmly. Where a row states a size, it is once, few, many or the class of an expanded clone; other rows omit it.

d_call j_call v_call clone_size cdr3_nt cdr3_aa
TRBD1 TRBJ2-7 TRBV5-1 . TGCGCCAGCAGTTCGGGACAGGGCTACAAGCAGTACTTC CASSSGQGYKQYF
TRBD1 TRBJ1-5 TRBV27 . TGTGCCAGCGGCATCACACAGGGGTCGGTCAATCAGCCCCAGCATTTT CASGITQGSVNQPQHF
TRBD1 TRBJ2-4 TRBV20-1 few TGCAGTGCGATTGACAGGGAAAACATTCAGTACTTC CSAIDRENIQYF
. TRBJ2-5 TRBV7-9 . TGTGCCAGCAGCTTAGAAGAGGTACGGGAGACCCAGTACTTC CASSLEEVRETQYF
. TRBJ1-5 TRBV18 . TGTGCCAGCTCCCCCGGGACTTATAGCAATCAGCCCCAGCATTTT CASSPGTYSNQPQHF
TRBD1 TRBJ2-3 TRBV3-1 . TGTGCCAGCAGCCCACGGGACAGTCCGACAGATACGCAGTATTTT CASSPRDSPTDTQYF
TRBD1 TRBJ2-1 TRBV7-9 . TGTGCCAGCAGCTTAGGGACAGGGTGGAATGAGCAGTTCTTC CASSLGTGWNEQFF
TRBD1 TRBJ2-7 TRBV6-6 . TGTGCCAGCAGTGGGACAGTTGCTCCCTACGAGCAGTACTTC CASSGTVAPYEQYF
. TRBJ2-4 TRBV4-1 . TGCGCCAGCGGCCAAGAGTCCATTCAGTACTTC CASGQESIQYF
. TRBJ1-2 TRBV11-2 few TGTGCCAGCAGCCAGGGGCTCGGCCACTATGGCTACACCTTC CASSQGLGHYGYTF
. TRBJ2-7 TRBV4-1 . TGCGCCAGCAGCCAAGAGAGGGGGACGGTCTCCTACGAGCAGTACTTC CASSQERGTVSYEQYF